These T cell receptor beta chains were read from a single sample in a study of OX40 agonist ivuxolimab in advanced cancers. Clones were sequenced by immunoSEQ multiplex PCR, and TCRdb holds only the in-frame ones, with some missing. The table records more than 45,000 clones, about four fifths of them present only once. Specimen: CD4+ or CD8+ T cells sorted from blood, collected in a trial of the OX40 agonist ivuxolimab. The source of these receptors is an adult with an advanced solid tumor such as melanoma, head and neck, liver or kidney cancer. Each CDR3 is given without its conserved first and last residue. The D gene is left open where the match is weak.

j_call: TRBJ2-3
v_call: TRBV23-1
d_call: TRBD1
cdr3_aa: ASSPRDRCTDTQY

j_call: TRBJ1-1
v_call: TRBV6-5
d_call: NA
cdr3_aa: ASSYKGRSNTEAF

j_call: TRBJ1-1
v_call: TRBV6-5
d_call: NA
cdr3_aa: ASSYLGLGDTEAF

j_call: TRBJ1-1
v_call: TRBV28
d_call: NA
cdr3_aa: ASSLQNTEAF

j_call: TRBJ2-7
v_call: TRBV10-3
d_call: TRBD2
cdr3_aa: AIKAGGPSYEQY

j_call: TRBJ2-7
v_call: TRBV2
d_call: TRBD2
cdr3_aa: ASSDGALAGGWEQY

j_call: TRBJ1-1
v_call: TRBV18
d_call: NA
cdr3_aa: ASSPDEGNTEAF

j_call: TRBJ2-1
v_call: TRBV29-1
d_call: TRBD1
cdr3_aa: SGDRIDEQF

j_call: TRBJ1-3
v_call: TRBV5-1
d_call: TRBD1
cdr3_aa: ASSLEQGRGNTIY

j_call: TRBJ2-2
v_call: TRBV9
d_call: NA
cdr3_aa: ASSVVSGELF

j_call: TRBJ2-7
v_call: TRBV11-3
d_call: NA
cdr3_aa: ASSAYYEQY

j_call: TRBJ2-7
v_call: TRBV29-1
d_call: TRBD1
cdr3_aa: SATGTGSYEQY

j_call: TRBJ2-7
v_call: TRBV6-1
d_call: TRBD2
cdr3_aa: ATSVELAREQY

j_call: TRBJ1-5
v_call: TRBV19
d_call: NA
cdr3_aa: ASSQGKAAYQPQH

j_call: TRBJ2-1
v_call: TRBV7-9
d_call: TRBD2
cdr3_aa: ASGTKYNEQF

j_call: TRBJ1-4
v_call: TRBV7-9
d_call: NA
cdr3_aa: ASSSLNEKLF

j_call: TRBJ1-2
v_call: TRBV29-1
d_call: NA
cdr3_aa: SVEDDRRGPAEGYT

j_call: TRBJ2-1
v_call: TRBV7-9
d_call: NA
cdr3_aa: ASSLGGGSYNEQF

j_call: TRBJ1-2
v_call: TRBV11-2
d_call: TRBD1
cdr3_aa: ASSRRQGKGYT

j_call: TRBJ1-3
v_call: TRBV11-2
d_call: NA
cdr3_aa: ASSRQTSEVTIY

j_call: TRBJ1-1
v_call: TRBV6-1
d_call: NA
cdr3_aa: ASSVTSGRLAEAF

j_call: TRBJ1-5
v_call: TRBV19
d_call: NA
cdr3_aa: ASSINRAGEQPQH

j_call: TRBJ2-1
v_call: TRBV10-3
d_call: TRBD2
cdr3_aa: AISQTGTTEQF

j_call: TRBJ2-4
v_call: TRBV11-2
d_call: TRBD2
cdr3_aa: ASSLDGYRTSGIRGIQY

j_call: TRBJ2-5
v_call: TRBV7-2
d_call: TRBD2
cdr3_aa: ASSPPSTSVETQY

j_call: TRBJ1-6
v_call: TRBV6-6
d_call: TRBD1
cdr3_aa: ASSGGQYNSPLH